These 18 T cell receptor beta chains were sequenced from one sample in a study of T cell responses to AZD1222 COVID-19 vaccine. The method was immunoSEQ multiplex PCR; TCRdb's version includes in-frame clones alone and lacks a portion of them. Altogether over 100,000 clones are present, nearly 90% being singletons, with the ten largest covering roughly 13%. The specimen was peripheral blood, collected on day 0 of MenACWY control vaccination. The receptors were gathered from an adult in good health.

The CDR3 DNA sequence: TGTGCCAGCAGCTTAGCGGGGGGAAGAACCAATCAGCCCCAGCATTTT. Translated: CASSLAGGRTNQPQHF. The rearrangement uses TRBV7-2 and TRBJ1-5; D possibly corresponds to TRBD1 (5 bases). V lost 0 bases, J lost 3 bases, and 12 bases lay in between. The CDR3 runs 16 residues. Germline assignment: CDR1 SGHTA and CDR2 FQGNSA.

The chain uses TRBV6-8 and TRBJ2-2, with D unclear. Between the trimmed V and J ends, which lost 7 bases and 2 bases, there was a span of 29 bases. Germline values: CDR1 MNHGY, CDR2 SAAAGT. This CDR3 has 20 amino acids. The CDR3 DNA sequence: TGTGCCAGCATTAATCCCATGCGGTGGACCTCAACTATAAACACCGGGGAGCTGTTTTTT. Amino acid sequence: CASINPMRWTSTINTGELFF.

This clone was recorded once. The rearrangement uses TRBV7-9 and TRBJ1-6, with TRBD1 matching 9 bases. Trimming removed 2 bases from V and 10 bases from J; junction bases left unmatched: 6. The germline gives CDR1 SEHNR, CDR2 FQNEAQ (reference sequence). The length of the CDR3 is 15 residues. CDR3 bases: TGTGCCAGCAGCTTACGACAGGGGGTTGGGTCACCCCTCCACTTT. Protein: CASSLRQGVGSPLHF.

The J gene is TRBJ1-6, the V gene TRBV28; D might be TRBD1 (6 bases). Germline CDR1 reads MDHEN; CDR2 reads SYDVKM. CDR3 length equals 16 residues. V was clipped by 7 bases and J by 7 bases, with 20 bases between them. The CDR3 DNA sequence: TGTGCCAGCACAATGGGGCGGGGGGGCCAGAATTCACCCCTCCACTTT. This codes for CASTMGRGGQNSPLHF.

This clone was seen just once. The V call is TRBV9, the J call TRBJ2-7; TRBD1 aligns across 7 bases. V shed 0 bases and J 3 bases; nucleotides not matched to a gene: 3. This CDR3 has 14 amino acids. Germline CDR1 SGDLS, CDR2 YYNGEE. CDR3 region: CASSVAGQDYEQYF. In DNA, the CDR3 is TGTGCCAGCAGCGTAGCAGGACAGGACTACGAGCAGTACTTC.

This rearrangement joins TRBV7-9 to TRBJ2-1; perhaps TRBD2 as D (5 bases). V gave up 0 bases and J gave up 1 base, with 7 bases separating them. The germline gives CDR1 SEHNR, CDR2 FQNEAQ (reference sequence). The CDR3 covers 15 residues. DNA for the CDR3: TGTGCCAGCAGCTTAGCCGGGGATTCCTACAATGAGCAGTTCTTC. Protein: CASSLAGDSYNEQFF. The whole variable domain, filled in from reference TRBV7-9 and TRBJ2-1, reads DTGVSQNPRHKITKRGQNVTFRCDPISEHNRLYWYRQTLGQGPEFLTYFQNEAQLEKSRLLSDRFSAERPKGSFSTLEIQRTEQGDSAMYLCASSLAGDSYNEQFFGPGTRLTVL.

The chain carries TRBV12-5 and TRBJ1-6; 8 positions agree with TRBD1. V trimming: 1 base; J trimming: 7 bases; junction bases outside the gene matches: 0. The CDR3 has 14 amino acids. Germline CDR1 is LGHNT and CDR2 is FRNRAP. CDR3 DNA: TGTGCTAGTGGTTTGGGACAGGGGAATTCACCCCTCCACTTT. Translation: CASGLGQGNSPLHF.

The chain carries TRBV27 and TRBJ2-7; D gene uncertain. CDR3 size: 14 residues. Trimming left V 3 bases short and J 2 bases short, with 11 bases between. The germline gives CDR1 MNHEY, CDR2 SMNVEV (reference sequence). CDR3 loop: CASSLGSGAYEQYF. As DNA, the CDR3 is TGTGCCAGCAGTTTGGGCAGTGGAGCCTACGAGCAGTACTTC.

This chain connects TRBV4-3 to TRBJ1-2, with D maybe TRBD1 (6 bases). This CDR3 spans 13 amino acids. Germline CDR1 is LGHNA and CDR2 is YSLEER. V gave up 0 bases and J gave up 8 bases, with 10 bases separating them. This CDR3 reads CASSQETGRGYTF. The DNA of the CDR3 is TGCGCCAGCAGCCAAGAAACAGGGAGAGGCTACACCTTC.

The chain is built from TRBV4-3 and TRBJ1-2, with unresolved D. CDR1 is LGHNA and CDR2 is YSLEER in the germline V gene. The CDR3 has 12 residues. V was clipped by 4 bases and J by 0 bases, with 3 bases between them. In DNA form, the CDR3 reads TGCGCCAGCAGCCGTTCTAACTATGGCTACACCTTC. Translation gives CASSRSNYGYTF.

This clone was picked up one time. As DNA, the CDR3 is TGTGCCAGCAATTGTGACCCCACTGAAGCTTTCTTT. Encoded protein: CASNCDPTEAFF. The rearrangement uses TRBV9 and TRBJ1-1, with D unresolved. Germline V CDR1 and CDR2: SGDLS, YYNGEE. Trimming pared 6 bases from V and 4 bases from J, leaving 10 bases between. CDR3 length: 12 amino acids.

The chain uses TRBV5-5 and TRBJ2-3, with D unclear. Germline-derived CDR1 and CDR2 are SGHKS and YYEKEE (reference sequence). Trimming stripped 0 bases from V and 7 bases from J, with 6 bases between. CDR3 length: 12 residues. This chain's CDR3 is CASSLDVNTQYF. For the CDR3, the DNA is TGTGCCAGCAGCTTGGACGTTAATACGCAGTATTTT.

V and J are TRBV3-1 (or the pseudogene TRBV3-2) and TRBJ1-2, with D uncertain. CDR1 LGHDT and CDR2 YNNKEL come from the germline V gene (reference sequence). V gave up 6 bases and J gave up 0 bases, with 14 bases separating them. CDR3 length: 15 amino acids. The CDR3, as DNA: TGTGCCAGCAGTCCCCGGGAAACGGCTAACTATGGCTACACCTTC. It is translated as CASSPRETANYGYTF.

This sequence joins TRBV5-1 and TRBJ2-7; 7 bases are shared with TRBD1. CDR1 and CDR2 (germline): SGHRS, YFSETQ. The ends lost 3 bases at V and 2 bases at J; junction bases unmatched: 11. There are 16 residues in the CDR3. The CDR3 loop reads CASSSRDSSITYEQYF. For the CDR3, the DNA is TGCGCCAGCAGCTCACGGGACAGCTCGATCACCTACGAGCAGTACTTC.

The V and J genes are TRBV6-1 and TRBJ1-2; TRBD1 matches 9 bases. Trimming cost V 3 bases and J 4 bases; bases outside gene matches: 9. The germline gives CDR1 MNHNS, CDR2 SASEGT. The length of the CDR3 is 16 residues. CDR3 region: CASSDRTGVNGYGYTF. The CDR3 DNA follows: TGTGCCAGCAGTGACCGGACAGGGGTTAACGGCTATGGCTACACCTTC.

This chain uses TRBV7-2 with TRBJ2-2; D assignment may be TRBD1 or TRBD2 (5 bases each). V lost 6 bases to trimming and J lost 6 bases, with 20 bases between them. The CDR3 has 16 residues. CDR1 is SGHTA, CDR2 FQGNSA, per germline. In nucleotides, the CDR3 is TGTGCCAGCAGAATCCCGGGGCAGGGAATGGCCGGGGAGCTGTTTTTT. Translated: CASRIPGQGMAGELFF.

The chain has TRBV4-3 and TRBJ2-7, with 11 nucleotides matching TRBD2. The CDR3 totals 16 residues. The ends lost 4 bases at V and 5 bases at J; junction bases unmatched: 10. Germline values: CDR1 LGHNA, CDR2 YSLEER. CDR3 sequence reads: CASSPIALAGVHEQYF. Written as DNA, the CDR3 is TGCGCCAGCAGCCCCATCGCACTAGCGGGGGTCCACGAGCAGTACTTC.

The chain carries TRBV5-1 and TRBJ1-1, with TRBD1 as a possible D gene (6 bases). CDR1 is SGHRS and CDR2 is YFSETQ in the germline V gene. Trimming stripped 2 bases from V and 6 bases from J, with 8 bases between. CDR3 length: 12 residues. In DNA form, the CDR3 reads TGCGCCAGCAGCTTTAACAGGGCTGAAGCTTTCTTT. It codes for CASSFNRAEAFF.